Below, 26 T cell receptor beta chains from the same sample are listed, as sequenced in a study of blood T cell repertoires in COVID-19. Sequencing was performed with immunoSEQ multiplex PCR; in TCRdb, only in-frame clones are kept and a portion is missing. The sample includes some 500,000 clones, about 89% of them seen just once. The specimen was peripheral blood. Every receptor here comes from a woman in her fifties or sixties with COVID-19, enrolled during active disease.

This chain connects TRBV3-1 (or the pseudogene TRBV3-2) to TRBJ1-5; the match to TRBD1 covers 7 bases. Germline V lookup: CDR1 LGHDT, CDR2 YNNKEL (reference sequence). This CDR3 is 16 amino acids long. The ends lost 1 base at V and 0 bases at J; junction bases unmatched: 3. The DNA for the CDR3 is TGTGCCAGCAGCCAAGGGGGACAGTTTAGCAATCAGCCCCAGCATTTT. Protein: CASSQGGQFSNQPQHF.

This clone was detected only a few times. The chain joins TRBV27 to TRBJ1-4; possible D gene TRBD1, 5 bases. Germline CDR1 reads MNHEY; CDR2 reads SMNVEV (reference sequence). V was cut by 5 bases and J by 7 bases, with 17 bases left in between. The CDR3 totals 15 residues. As DNA, the CDR3 is TGTGCCAGCAGTGCCATGACAGTGGGCAGTGAAAAACTGTTTTTT. This sequence encodes CASSAMTVGSEKLFF.

This clone was seen once. The chain recombines TRBV28 with TRBJ1-2; perhaps TRBD1 as D (6 bases). There are 12 residues in the CDR3. V dropped 5 bases and J dropped 8 bases, with 12 bases sitting between them. Germline V CDR1 and CDR2: MDHEN, SYDVKM. The CDR3 here is CASSPQGRGYTF. The DNA of the CDR3 is TGTGCCAGCAGTCCACAGGGAAGGGGCTACACCTTC.

This chain links TRBV3-1 (or the pseudogene TRBV3-2) with TRBJ2-2; 10 nucleotides align to TRBD1. Looked up from germline, CDR1 is LGHDT and CDR2 is YNNKEL (reference sequence). CDR3 length equals 17 residues. V gave up 0 bases and J gave up 3 bases; unmatched junction bases: 4. CDR3 DNA sequence: TGTGCCAGCAGCCAAGACGTCGGGACAGGGGACACCGGGGAGCTGTTTTTT. Residues: CASSQDVGTGDTGELFF.

This chain links TRBV7-8 with TRBJ1-1, with D perhaps matching TRBD1 (5 bases). Germline V gene lookup returns CDR1 SGHVS and CDR2 FQNEAQ. The CDR3 totals 15 residues. With 1 base removed from V and 7 bases from J, the gap between germline ends came to 16 bases. CDR3 protein: CASSLGPRGGLEAFF. As DNA, the CDR3 is TGTGCCAGCAGCTTAGGACCGAGGGGAGGGCTTGAAGCTTTCTTT.

The CDR3, as DNA: TGTGCCAGCGGCCAGGGATACTCTGGAAACACCATATATTTT. It is translated as CASGQGYSGNTIYF. The chain has TRBV6-5 and TRBJ1-3; possibly TRBD1 for D (5 bases). V gave up 8 bases and J gave up 0 bases, with 11 bases separating them. The CDR3 has 14 residues. CDR1 is MNHEY and CDR2 is SVGAGI in the germline V gene.

This chain links TRBV5-1 with TRBJ2-1; possibly TRBD1 for D (6 bases). The CDR3 consists of 15 residues. Germline CDR1 is SGHRS and CDR2 is YFSETQ. V lost 2 bases and J lost 1, with 10 bases in between. This chain's CDR3 is CASSFTGSSYNEQFF. CDR3 nucleotides: TGCGCCAGCAGCTTCACAGGGAGTTCCTACAATGAGCAGTTCTTC.

This chain connects TRBV6-5 to TRBJ2-2; TRBD2 aligns across 11 bases. The CDR3 extends over 15 amino acids. V shed 7 bases and J 6 bases; nucleotides not matched to a gene: 7. Germline CDR1 reads MNHEY; CDR2 reads SVGAGI. The CDR3 spells CASTILAGVAGELFF. The CDR3 nucleotides read TGTGCCAGCACCATACTAGCGGGGGTGGCCGGGGAGCTGTTTTTT.

The chain has TRBV5-6 and TRBJ2-5, with D possibly being TRBD2 (6 bases). Trimming cost V 4 bases and J 2 bases, with 15 bases left between them. Germline V lookup: CDR1 SGHDT, CDR2 YYEEEE. The CDR3 runs 15 residues. The CDR3 loop is CASSPIPGLQETQYF. The CDR3 nucleotides are TGTGCCAGCAGCCCCATACCGGGACTGCAAGAGACCCAGTACTTC.

This clone has a single count. The V gene is TRBV3-1 (or the pseudogene TRBV3-2), the J gene TRBJ2-7; no reliable D call. The germline V and J ends were trimmed by 4 bases and 5 bases, with 12 bases remaining between them. CDR1 LGHDT and CDR2 YNNKEL come from the germline V gene (reference sequence). This CDR3 contains 13 residues. The CDR3 bases are TGTGCCAGCAGCCGGAGTAAGGCCCACGAGCAGTACTTC. It codes for CASSRSKAHEQYF.

This clone was counted once. This chain links TRBV5-6 with TRBJ2-5, with 8 bases lining up with TRBD1. Germline trimming cut 4 bases from V and 4 bases from J; bases unmatched to any gene: 9. The V gene's germline CDR1 is SGHDT and CDR2 YYEEEE. The CDR3 totals 15 residues. The CDR3 sequence: CASSPTGQGGETQYF. CDR3 DNA: TGTGCCAGCAGCCCCACCGGACAGGGAGGAGAGACCCAGTACTTC.

This chain connects TRBV5-4 to TRBJ1-4; D possibly corresponds to TRBD1 (6 bases). The CDR3 contains 14 residues. Trimming stripped 4 bases from V and 2 bases from J, with 9 bases between. CDR1 and CDR2 from the germline V gene are SGHNT and YYREEE (reference sequence). This chain's CDR3 is CASSPGGTNEKLFF. In DNA, the CDR3 is TGTGCCAGCAGCCCGGGGGGCACTAATGAAAAACTGTTTTTT.

The chain is built from TRBV18 and TRBJ1-5; 11 bases align to TRBD1. The CDR3 contains 16 residues. J was trimmed by 11 bases and V by 3 bases; bases with no gene match: 12. Germline-derived CDR1 and CDR2 are KGHSH and LQKENI. CDR3 region: CASSPMGQGDQGAQHF. The CDR3 DNA sequence: TGTGCCAGCTCACCGATGGGACAGGGGGACCAAGGGGCCCAGCATTTT.

The V call is TRBV27, the J call TRBJ2-3, with D possibly TRBD2 on 6 matching bases. Germline V lookup: CDR1 MNHEY, CDR2 SMNVEV (reference sequence). V was cut by 0 bases and J by 2 bases, with 12 bases left in between. The CDR3 has 16 residues. The CDR3 DNA is TGTGCCAGCAGTTTATCGGGCGGGGTAGACACAGATACGCAGTATTTT. Translation: CASSLSGGVDTDTQYF.

This clone occurred a few times. The chain is built from TRBV19 and TRBJ1-5, with D tentatively TRBD1 (6 bases). CDR3 length: 13 residues. The V end was cut by 5 bases, the J end by 5 bases, with 10 bases between. Per the germline V gene, CDR1 is LNHDA and CDR2 is SQIVND (reference sequence). The CDR3 protein is CASSPAGDQPQHF. As DNA, the CDR3 is TGTGCCAGTAGTCCCGCAGGGGATCAGCCCCAGCATTTT.

The CDR3 loop is CASSIDSRVGLAKNIQYF. The DNA for the CDR3 is TGTGCCAGTAGTATAGATAGTCGGGTTGGATTAGCCAAAAACATTCAGTACTTC. The rearrangement links TRBV19 to TRBJ2-4; D call uncertain. The CDR3 contains 18 residues. V gave up 0 bases and J gave up 0 bases, with 15 bases separating them. Germline CDR1 reads LNHDA; CDR2 reads SQIVND (reference sequence).

This clone is a singleton in its sample. The chain recombines TRBV10-2 with TRBJ2-2; D is unclear. V gave up 4 bases and J gave up 2 bases, with 5 bases separating them. The CDR3 length is 13 residues. Germline V gene data show CDR1 as WSHSY and CDR2 as SAAADI. CDR3 region: CASSGINTGELFF. DNA for the CDR3: TGCGCCAGCAGTGGTATAAACACCGGGGAGCTGTTTTTT.

The genes are TRBV18 and TRBJ1-5; the D is unclear. The V end lost 3 bases, the J end lost 1 base, and 7 bases lay between the germline ends. Looked up from germline, CDR1 is KGHSH and CDR2 is LQKENI. The CDR3 has 14 residues. Here the CDR3 DNA reads TGTGCCAGCTCACCGGGCTCAAGCAATCAGCCCCAGCATTTT. This gives the protein CASSPGSSNQPQHF.

The chain employs TRBV19 and TRBJ1-4; tentatively, D is TRBD1 (5 bases). V was cut by 5 bases and J by 0 bases, with 19 bases left in between. Germline CDR1 and CDR2: LNHDA and SQIVND (reference sequence). This CDR3 is built from 18 residues. The CDR3 DNA reads as TGTGCCAGTAGTTCTAGAATCCCAACAGGAGCAACTAATGAAAAACTGTTTTTT. Translated, it gives CASSSRIPTGATNEKLFF.

The chain recombines TRBV2 with TRBJ2-1, with TRBD2 identical over 10 bases. The CDR3 is made up of 15 amino acids. V trimming: 6 bases; J trimming: 2 bases; junction bases outside the gene matches: 4. Germline V CDR1 and CDR2: SNHLY, FYNNEI. CDR3 sequence reads: CASRPGTSAYNEQFF. CDR3 bases: TGTGCCAGCAGACCTGGGACTAGCGCCTACAATGAGCAGTTCTTC.

This rearrangement joins TRBV13 to TRBJ2-7; a possible D gene is TRBD1 (6 bases). The V end was cut by 6 bases, the J end by 1 base, with 13 bases between. The V gene's germline CDR1 is PRHDT and CDR2 FYEKMQ (reference sequence). This CDR3 is 14 amino acids long. The CDR3 region is CASSQGRVSYEQYF. CDR3 nucleotide sequence: TGTGCCAGCAGTCAGGGGCGGGTATCCTACGAGCAGTACTTC.

This chain links TRBV7-8 with TRBJ1-2; TRBD1 matches 11 bases. The CDR3 has 16 residues. Trimming at V came to 5 bases and at J to 6 bases, leaving 11 bases not matched to a gene. The germline V gene has CDR1 SGHVS and CDR2 FQNEAQ. The CDR3 here is CASSLLWTGGRNGYTF. DNA of the CDR3: TGTGCCAGCAGCCTACTATGGACAGGGGGCCGCAATGGCTACACCTTC.

The genes are TRBV2 and TRBJ2-7, with D maybe TRBD2 (6 bases). V was clipped by 4 bases and J by 2 bases, with 6 bases between them. This CDR3 contains 12 residues. In germline, CDR1 is SNHLY, CDR2 FYNNEI. The CDR3 DNA follows: TGTGCCAGCAGTGGCGGGGCCTACGAGCAGTACTTC. Protein product: CASSGGAYEQYF.

This clone was counted a few times. Other DNA sequences in this sample translate to the same CDR3. This sequence joins TRBV6-1 and TRBJ1-1; tentatively, D is TRBD1 (5 bases). The ends were cut back, 3 bases at V and 3 bases at J, with 11 bases in the middle. This CDR3 has 14 amino acids. Germline V gene lookup returns CDR1 MNHNS and CDR2 SASEGT. The CDR3 DNA sequence: TGTGCCAGCAGTGAGAGGGGAGGTGACACTGAAGCTTTCTTT. Its translation: CASSERGGDTEAFF.

V gene TRBV7-7 combines with J gene TRBJ2-2; perhaps TRBD2 as D (6 bases). CDR1 and CDR2 from the germline V gene are SSHAT and FNYEAQ (reference sequence). Trimming stripped 2 bases from V and 6 bases from J, with 13 bases between. The CDR3 sequence is 15 residues long. CDR3 in DNA: TGTGCCAGCAGCTTAAAGTTGGCGGGGCCCGGGGAGCTGTTTTTT. The encoded protein is CASSLKLAGPGELFF.

The chain carries TRBV4-2 and TRBJ1-2; possibly TRBD1 for D (5 bases). The CDR3 is made up of 17 amino acids. The germline V and J ends were trimmed by 3 bases and 8 bases, with 25 bases remaining between them. Germline V CDR1 and CDR2: LGHNA, YNFKEQ. Here the CDR3 reads CASSHDPGLLRSGGYTF. CDR3 DNA sequence: TGTGCCAGCAGCCATGACCCGGGACTTCTCCGTTCAGGGGGCTACACCTTC.